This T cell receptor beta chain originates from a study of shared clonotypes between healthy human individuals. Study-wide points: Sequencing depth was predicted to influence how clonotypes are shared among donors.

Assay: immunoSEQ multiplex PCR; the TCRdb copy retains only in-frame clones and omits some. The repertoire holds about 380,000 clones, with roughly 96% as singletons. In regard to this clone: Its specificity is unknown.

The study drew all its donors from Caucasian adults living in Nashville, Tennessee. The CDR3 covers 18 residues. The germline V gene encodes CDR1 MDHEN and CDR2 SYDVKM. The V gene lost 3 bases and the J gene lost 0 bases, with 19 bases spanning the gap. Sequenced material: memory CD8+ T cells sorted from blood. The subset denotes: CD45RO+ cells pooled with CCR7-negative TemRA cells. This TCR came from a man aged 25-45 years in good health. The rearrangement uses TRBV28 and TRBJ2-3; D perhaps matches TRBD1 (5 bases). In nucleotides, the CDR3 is TGTGCCAGCAGTTTTCCCCAGGGTCCTACCACAAGCACAGATACGCAGTATTTT. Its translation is CASSFPQGPTTSTDTQYF.